This TCR beta chain appears in the sequencing data of a study of shared clonotypes between healthy human individuals. Note on this clone: Its target is unknown.

Per sorted-subset replicate PCR, input was 200 to 250 ng DNA, representing around 30,000 T cell genomes. The method was immunoSEQ multiplex PCR; TCRdb's version includes in-frame clones alone and lacks a portion of them. The table records around 1 million clones, 70% to 85% of them present only once. Overall study results and limits: Estimated clonotype richness was generally higher in naive than memory subsets. Clonotype sharing across several donors was observed for about 5.5% of naive CD4 clonotypes. Clonotype sharing among donors likely depends on sequencing depth.

Germline V gene lookup returns CDR1 SGHDT and CDR2 YYEEEE. The CDR3 spans 15 residues. V was trimmed by 0 bases and J by 1 base, leaving 10 bases between them. Sequenced material: memory CD4+ T cells sorted from blood. The subset here: CD45RA-negative fraction. V gene TRBV5-6 combines with J gene TRBJ1-1; D remains ambiguous. This TCR was sampled from a man between 18 and 35 years old in good health. CDR3 region: CASSLDSSGNTEAFF. The CDR3 bases are TGTGCCAGCAGCTTGGACTCCTCGGGGAACACTGAAGCTTTCTTT. The full variable domain, in which reference TRBV5-6 and TRBJ1-1 provide the parts outside the CDR3, is DAGVTQSPTHLIKTRGQQVTLRCSPKSGHDTVSWYQQALGQGPQFIFQYYEEEERQRGNFPDRFSGHQFPNYSSELNVNALLLGDSALYLCASSLDSSGNTEAFFGQGTRLTVV.